Listed below are T cell receptor beta chains from one sample, sequenced in a study of glioma-infiltrating T cells. TCRdb reprocessed the multiplex PCR reads with MiXCR, giving one entry per CDR3 protein. The table has over 120,000 distinct CDR3 sequences, about 39% seen once. The sequenced sample consisted of glioma tissue, nonneoplastic brain tissue, or PBMCs (not recorded which). The receptors here all came from a human donor with low-grade glioma or glioblastoma, undergoing nonglioma brain surgery, or in good health (not recorded which). The CDR3 runs from the conserved cysteine through the conserved F or W. A D gene is named only where the DNA matches it firmly. Part of the rows lack a size; the others show once, few, many or a class for expanded clones.

J: TRBJ2-3; size: few; V: TRBV12-5; D: TRBD2; DNA: TGTGCTAGTGCAAGACTAGCGGGAAACACAGATACGCAGTATTTT; CDR3: CASARLAGNTDTQYF
J: TRBJ2-3; size: -; V: TRBV6-6; D: -; DNA: TGTGCCAGCAGTTACTCGACTCGGGGCACAGATACGCAGTATTTT; CDR3: CASSYSTRGTDTQYF
J: TRBJ2-7; size: -; V: TRBV7-6; D: -; DNA: TGTGCCAGCAGCCTTCAGGGGTTCGGCGAGCAGTACTTC; CDR3: CASSLQGFGEQYF
J: TRBJ1-1; size: -; V: TRBV6-2/TRBV6-3; D: -; DNA: TGTGCCAGCACCGCTAACACTGAAGCTTTCTTT; CDR3: CASTANTEAFF
J: TRBJ2-3; size: -; V: TRBV14; D: -; DNA: TGTGCCAGCAGAGAAGCGGAGGTAAATACGCAGTATTTT; CDR3: CASREAEVNTQYF
J: TRBJ2-7; size: -; V: TRBV3-1; D: -; DNA: TGTGCCAGCAGCCAAGATGTTGGGGAGCAGTACTTC; CDR3: CASSQDVGEQYF
J: TRBJ2-7; size: -; V: TRBV6-1; D: -; DNA: TGTGCCAGCACGCGGACGGATTCCTACGAGCAGTACTTC; CDR3: CASTRTDSYEQYF
J: TRBJ2-1; size: few; V: TRBV12-3/TRBV12-4; D: TRBD2; DNA: TGTGCCAGCAGACCTAAACTAGCGGGAGGTAACAATGAGCAGTTCTTC; CDR3: CASRPKLAGGNNEQFF
J: TRBJ1-6; size: many; V: TRBV19; D: -; DNA: TGTGCCAGTAGTACCACCTCTAATTCACCCCTCCACTTT; CDR3: CASSTTSNSPLHF
J: TRBJ2-3; size: many; V: TRBV18; D: -; DNA: TGTGCCAGCTCACCGAGTCTCCGGACTGAAAGCACAGATACGCAGTATTTT; CDR3: CASSPSLRTESTDTQYF
J: TRBJ2-5; size: -; V: TRBV6-2/TRBV6-3; D: TRBD2; DNA: TGTGCCAGCAGTTACTCTATTAGCGGGAGCGGCCAAGAGACCCAGTACTTC; CDR3: CASSYSISGSGQETQYF
J: TRBJ2-7; size: -; V: TRBV12-3/TRBV12-4; D: -; DNA: TGTGCCAGCAGTTTGCAGGTTAACTACGAGCAGTACTTC; CDR3: CASSLQVNYEQYF
J: TRBJ2-7; size: few; V: TRBV7-2; D: TRBD2; DNA: TGTGCCAGCAGCTCAGGACTAGCGGGATCCAACGAGCAGTACTTC; CDR3: CASSSGLAGSNEQYF
J: TRBJ1-1; size: -; V: TRBV20-1; D: -; DNA: TGCAGTGCTCCAGGGGTAGGCGACACTGAAGCTTTCTTT; CDR3: CSAPGVGDTEAFF
J: TRBJ2-3; size: few; V: TRBV7-2; D: -; DNA: TGTGCCAGCAGCACCTACTCGGGCACAGATACGCAGTATTTT; CDR3: CASSTYSGTDTQYF
J: TRBJ2-7; size: few; V: TRBV7-2; D: -; DNA: TGTGCCAGCAGCCCAGACACGTCCTACGAGCAGTACTTC; CDR3: CASSPDTSYEQYF
J: TRBJ1-2; size: -; V: TRBV6-1; D: -; DNA: TGTGCCGCACTACAGGGTTGGGGCTATGGCTACACCTTC; CDR3: CAALQGWGYGYTF
J: TRBJ2-3; size: -; V: TRBV6-1; D: TRBD2; DNA: TGTGCCAGCAGAAAAGCAACTAGCGGGAGGGCCGCGGATACGCAGTATTTT; CDR3: CASRKATSGRAADTQYF
J: TRBJ2-7; size: -; V: TRBV6-1; D: -; DNA: TGTGCCAGCAGTGAAGCTTTCGGGGACCCCTACAATGAGCAGTACTTT; CDR3: CASSEAFGDPYNEQYF
J: TRBJ2-1; size: once; V: TRBV6-5; D: TRBD1; DNA: TGTGCCAGCAGTTTCTACACACCGGGACAGGACACCTACGAGCAGTTCTTC; CDR3: CASSFYTPGQDTYEQFF
J: TRBJ1-2; size: -; V: TRBV20-1; D: -; DNA: TGCAGTGCTAGTAGGGTCTATGGCTACACCTTC; CDR3: CSASRVYGYTF
J: TRBJ1-1; size: -; V: TRBV6-2/TRBV6-3; D: -; DNA: TGTGCCAGCAGTGGCTCAAGGGGCCCGAGCACTGAAGCTTTCTTT; CDR3: CASSGSRGPSTEAFF
J: TRBJ2-7; size: -; V: TRBV20-1; D: TRBD2; DNA: TGCAGTGCTCGGACTAGCGGGAGTTACTACCAGCAGTACTTC; CDR3: CSARTSGSYYQQYF
J: TRBJ2-5; size: -; V: TRBV15; D: -; DNA: TGTGCCACCAGCAGAGTCCGGGATTTAGAGAGGACCCAGTACTTC; CDR3: CATSRVRDLERTQYF
J: TRBJ1-4; size: -; V: TRBV7-2; D: -; DNA: TGTGCCAGCAGCCTCCTGGGGGCAACTAATGAAAAACTGTTTTTT; CDR3: CASSLLGATNEKLFF
J: TRBJ2-5; size: few; V: TRBV6-2/TRBV6-3; D: -; DNA: TGTGCCAGCAGTTCCTCCACCTTCCAAGAGACCCAGTACTTC; CDR3: CASSSSTFQETQYF
J: TRBJ1-1; size: -; V: TRBV6-1; D: -; DNA: TGTGCCAGCAGTCACCCCAGACCAAACACTGAAGCTTTCTTT; CDR3: CASSHPRPNTEAFF
J: TRBJ1-6; size: -; V: TRBV20-1; D: -; DNA: TGCAGTGCTAGGGCAGGGAGTGGAAATAATTCACCCCTCCACTTT; CDR3: CSARAGSGNNSPLHF
J: TRBJ2-2; size: -; V: TRBV28; D: -; DNA: TGTGCCAGCAGTTCCCACAGGGTTGAGAACACCGGGGAGCTGTTTTTT; CDR3: CASSSHRVENTGELFF
J: TRBJ2-7; size: -; V: TRBV20-1; D: -; DNA: TGCAGTGCTCAGCCAACCGGCATCTACCAGCAGTACTTC; CDR3: CSAQPTGIYQQYF
J: TRBJ1-1; size: once; V: TRBV12-3/TRBV12-4; D: -; DNA: TGTGCCAGCAGTTTTGTGGGCATCGAGAACACTGAAGCTTTCTTT; CDR3: CASSFVGIENTEAFF
J: TRBJ2-1; size: -; V: TRBV28; D: TRBD2; DNA: TGTGCCAGCAGTTTATATCTAGCGGGTTACAATGAGCAGTTCTTC; CDR3: CASSLYLAGYNEQFF
J: TRBJ1-1; size: -; V: TRBV18; D: -; DNA: TGTGCCAGCTCACCAGCGTCCGCGAACACTGAAGCTTTCTTT; CDR3: CASSPASANTEAFF
J: TRBJ1-6; size: -; V: TRBV19; D: -; DNA: TGTGCCAGTAGTATCGGGGCTAGTACACCCCTCCACTTT; CDR3: CASSIGASTPLHF
J: TRBJ2-3; size: few; V: TRBV7-2; D: TRBD2; DNA: TGTGCCAGCAGCTTTAGGGCTAGCGGGGGGGCAACGAGGTCAGATACGCAGTATTTT; CDR3: CASSFRASGGATRSDTQYF
J: TRBJ1-4; size: few; V: TRBV7-9; D: -; DNA: TGTGCCAGCAGCCCGACAGTTGGAGCTGAAAAACTGTTTTTT; CDR3: CASSPTVGAEKLFF
J: TRBJ1-5; size: -; V: TRBV20-1; D: -; DNA: TGCAGTGCTAGCGGACAGCCCCAGCATTTT; CDR3: CSASGQPQHF
J: TRBJ2-3; size: -; V: TRBV6-1; D: TRBD2; DNA: TGTGCCAGCAGTGAACTAGCGGGACCAGATACGCAGTATTTT; CDR3: CASSELAGPDTQYF
J: TRBJ1-3; size: -; V: TRBV29-1; D: -; DNA: TGCAGCGTTGAAGAGACGGTTAGAAACACCATATATTTT; CDR3: CSVEETVRNTIYF
J: TRBJ2-3; size: -; V: TRBV7-2; D: TRBD1; DNA: TGTGCCAGCAGGTCCGGGACAGGGCGATCAGATACGCAGTATTTT; CDR3: CASRSGTGRSDTQYF
J: TRBJ2-5; size: -; V: TRBV7-2; D: -; DNA: TGTGCCAGCAGCTTACACCCGCAGACCCAGTACTTC; CDR3: CASSLHPQTQYF
J: TRBJ1-5; size: -; V: TRBV6-6; D: -; DNA: TGTGCCACTAAGTCCAGGGTATCGCAACAGCCCCAGAATTTT; CDR3: CATKSRVSQQPQNF
J: TRBJ2-2; size: -; V: TRBV5-1; D: TRBD2; DNA: TGCGCCAGCAGCTTAGTGTCTAGCGGACTTAACACCGGGGAGCTGTTTTTT; CDR3: CASSLVSSGLNTGELFF
J: TRBJ1-2; size: -; V: TRBV20-1; D: -; DNA: TGCAGTGCTGGACACACAGACTATGGCTACACCTTC; CDR3: CSAGHTDYGYTF
J: TRBJ1-5; size: few; V: TRBV28; D: -; DNA: TGTGCCAGCAGTACCAACAGGGTGGGCAATCAGCCCCAGCATTTT; CDR3: CASSTNRVGNQPQHF
J: TRBJ2-2; size: -; V: TRBV7-6; D: -; DNA: TGTGCCAGCAGCTTAAACCTGGAAACCGGGGAGCTGTTTTTT; CDR3: CASSLNLETGELFF
J: TRBJ2-3; size: -; V: TRBV6-1; D: -; DNA: TGTGTCGCAAGCTCAGACAGGGACTTCACGGATACGCAGTATTTT; CDR3: CVASSDRDFTDTQYF
J: TRBJ2-1; size: -; V: TRBV6-1; D: -; DNA: TGTGCCAGCAGTTTTGGGGGGCTAGCCTACAATGAGCAGTTCTTC; CDR3: CASSFGGLAYNEQFF